This is a list of T cell receptor beta chains from one sample in a study of T cells in Graves' hyperthyroidism and ophthalmopathy. TCRdb re-called the multiplex PCR reads through MiXCR, storing one row per CDR3 protein. The sample lists about 610,000 distinct CDR3 sequences; around 15% were seen once. The sequenced material came from blood. Source of these receptors: a woman aged 40 to 50 with Graves' ophthalmopathy. Each CDR3 is given with its conserved first and last residue. The D gene is left open where the match is weak. Where a row states a size, it is once, few, many or the class of an expanded clone; other rows omit it.

D gene	V gene	clone size	J gene	CDR3 protein	CDR3 DNA
TRBD1	TRBV19	many	TRBJ2-7	CASSRDRAGNEQYF	TGTGCCAGTAGTAGGGACAGGGCCGGGAACGAGCAGTACTTC
TRBD1	TRBV15	many	TRBJ2-7	CAAGGTGPEEQYF	TGTGCCGCAGGGGGGACAGGGCCGGAGGAGCAGTACTTC
TRBD2	TRBV2	many	TRBJ2-1	CASSDGSGRGGEQFF	TGTGCCAGCAGTGACGGTAGCGGGAGAGGAGGTGAGCAGTTCTTC
-	TRBV30	many	TRBJ2-7	CAWSVPGAWEQYF	TGTGCCTGGAGTGTACCTGGGGCCTGGGAGCAGTACTTC
-	TRBV4-3	-	TRBJ2-2	CASRSAFNTGELFF	TGCGCCAGCAGATCCGCCTTTAACACCGGGGAGCTGTTTTTT
-	TRBV6-2/TRBV6-3	many	TRBJ1-1	CASSPRMRTEAFF	TGTGCCAGCAGTCCCCGGATGAGGACTGAAGCTTTCTTT
-	TRBV30	many	TRBJ2-7	CAWSRRGNIYEQYF	TGTGCCTGGAGTAGGCGGGGTAATATCTACGAGCAGTACTTC
TRBD1	TRBV2	many	TRBJ2-7	CASSAGQSREYF	TGTGCCAGCAGTGCGGGACAGTCAAGGGAGTACTTC
TRBD1	TRBV4-1	-	TRBJ2-6	CASSQNPSTGAGANVLTF	TGCGCCAGCAGCCAAAATCCGTCAACAGGGGCCGGGGCCAACGTCCTGACTTTC
TRBD1	TRBV4-2	many	TRBJ1-5	CASSRDRGEPQHF	TGTGCCAGCAGCCGGGACAGGGGGGAGCCCCAGCATTTT
TRBD1	TRBV20-1	few	TRBJ2-7	CSAEYGTDCFEQYF	TGCAGTGCCGAATACGGGACAGATTGTTTCGAGCAGTACTTC
-	TRBV20-1	many	TRBJ1-5	CSASDLISNQPQHF	TGCAGTGCTAGCGATCTGATCAGCAATCAGCCCCAGCATTTT
-	TRBV10-2	many	TRBJ2-7	CASSERVSSYEQYF	TGCGCCAGCAGTGAACGGGTGAGCTCCTACGAGCAGTACTTC
-	TRBV12-3/TRBV12-4	many	TRBJ2-7	CASSFRVGEQYF	TGTGCCAGCAGTTTTAGGGTGGGGGAGCAGTACTTC
-	TRBV19	many	TRBJ2-2	CASSIAQAVGELFF	TGTGCCAGTAGTATCGCCCAGGCCGTCGGGGAGCTGTTTTTT
-	TRBV27	many	TRBJ2-7	CASSLQSSYEQYF	TGTGCCAGCAGTTTACAGAGCTCCTACGAGCAGTACTTC